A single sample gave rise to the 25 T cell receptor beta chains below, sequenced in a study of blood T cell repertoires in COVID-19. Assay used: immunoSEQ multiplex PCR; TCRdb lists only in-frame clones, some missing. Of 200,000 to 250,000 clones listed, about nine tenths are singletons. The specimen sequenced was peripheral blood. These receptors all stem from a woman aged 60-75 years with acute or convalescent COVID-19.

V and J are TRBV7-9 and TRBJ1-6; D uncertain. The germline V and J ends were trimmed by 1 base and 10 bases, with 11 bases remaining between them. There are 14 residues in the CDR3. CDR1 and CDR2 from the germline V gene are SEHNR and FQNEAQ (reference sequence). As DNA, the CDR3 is TGTGCCAGCAGCTTAGACCAGGTTTTCTCACCCCTCCACTTT. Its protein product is CASSLDQVFSPLHF.

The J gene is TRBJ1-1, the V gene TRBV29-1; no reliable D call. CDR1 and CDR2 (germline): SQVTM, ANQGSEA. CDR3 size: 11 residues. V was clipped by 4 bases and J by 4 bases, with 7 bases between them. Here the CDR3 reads CSVVRVTEAFF. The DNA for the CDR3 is TGCAGCGTTGTGAGGGTCACTGAAGCTTTCTTT.

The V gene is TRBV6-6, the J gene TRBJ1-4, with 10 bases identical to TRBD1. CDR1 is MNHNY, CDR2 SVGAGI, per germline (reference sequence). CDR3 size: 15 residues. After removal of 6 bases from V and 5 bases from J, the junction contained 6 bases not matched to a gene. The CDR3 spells CASSRTDRGNEKLFF. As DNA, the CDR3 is TGTGCCAGCAGCCGCACGGACAGGGGGAATGAAAAACTGTTTTTT.

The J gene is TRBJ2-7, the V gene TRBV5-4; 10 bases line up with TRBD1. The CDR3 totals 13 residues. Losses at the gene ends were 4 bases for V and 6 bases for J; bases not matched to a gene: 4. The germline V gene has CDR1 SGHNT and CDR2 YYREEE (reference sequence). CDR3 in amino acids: CASSAWTGGEQYF. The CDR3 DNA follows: TGTGCCAGCAGCGCCTGGACAGGGGGCGAGCAGTACTTC.

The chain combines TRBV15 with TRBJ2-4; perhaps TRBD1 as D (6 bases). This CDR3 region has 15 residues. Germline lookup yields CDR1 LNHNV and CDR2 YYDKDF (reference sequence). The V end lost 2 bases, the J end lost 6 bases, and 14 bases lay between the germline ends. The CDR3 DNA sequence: TGTGCCACCAGCAGATTAGGGGGTCAAGGAAACATTCAGTACTTC. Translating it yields CATSRLGGQGNIQYF.

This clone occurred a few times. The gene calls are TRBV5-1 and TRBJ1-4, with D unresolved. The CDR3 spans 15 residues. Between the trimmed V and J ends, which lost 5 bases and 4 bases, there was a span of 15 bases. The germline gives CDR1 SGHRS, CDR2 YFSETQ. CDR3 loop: CASSGSSRSNEKLFF. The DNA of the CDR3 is TGCGCCAGCAGTGGTTCCTCCCGGAGTAATGAAAAACTGTTTTTT.

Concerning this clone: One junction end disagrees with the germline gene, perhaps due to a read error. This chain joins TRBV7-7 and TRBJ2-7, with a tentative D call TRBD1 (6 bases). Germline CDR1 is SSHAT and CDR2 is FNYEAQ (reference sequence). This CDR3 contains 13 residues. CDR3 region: CASSLSQGFEQYF. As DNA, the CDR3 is TGTGCTAGCAGCTTATCCCAGGGGTTCGAGCAGTACTTC. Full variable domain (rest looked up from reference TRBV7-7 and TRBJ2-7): GAGVSQSPRYKVTKRGQDVTLRCDPISSHATLYWYQQALGQGPEFLTYFNYEAQPDKSGLPSDRFSAERPEGSISTLTIQRTEQRDSAMYRCASSLSQGFEQYFGPGTRLTVT.

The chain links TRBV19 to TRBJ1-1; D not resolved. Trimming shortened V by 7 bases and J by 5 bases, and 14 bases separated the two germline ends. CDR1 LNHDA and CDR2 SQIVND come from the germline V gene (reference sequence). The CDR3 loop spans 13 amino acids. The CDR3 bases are TGTGCCAGTACCCAGGTGGGTGGGACTGAAGCTTTCTTT. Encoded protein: CASTQVGGTEAFF.

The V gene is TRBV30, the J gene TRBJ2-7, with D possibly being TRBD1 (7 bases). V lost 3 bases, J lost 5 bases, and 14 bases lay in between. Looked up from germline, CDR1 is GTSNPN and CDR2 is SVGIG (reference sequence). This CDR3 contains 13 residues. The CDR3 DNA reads TGTGCCTGGAGGCGGGACAGAGGGGACGAGCAGTACTTC. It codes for CAWRRDRGDEQYF.

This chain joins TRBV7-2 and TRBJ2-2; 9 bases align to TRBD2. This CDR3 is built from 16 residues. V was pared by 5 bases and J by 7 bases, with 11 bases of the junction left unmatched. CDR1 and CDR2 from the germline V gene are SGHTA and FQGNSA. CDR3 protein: CASSLTPGLAGGELFF. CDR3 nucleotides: TGTGCCAGCAGCCTTACTCCGGGACTAGCCGGCGGGGAGCTGTTTTTT. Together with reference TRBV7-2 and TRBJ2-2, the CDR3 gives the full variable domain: GAGVSQSPSNKVTEKGKDVELRCDPISGHTALYWYRQSLGQGLEFLIYFQGNSAPDKSGLPSDRFSAERTGGSVSTLTIQRTQQEDSAVYLCASSLTPGLAGGELFFGEGSRLTVL.

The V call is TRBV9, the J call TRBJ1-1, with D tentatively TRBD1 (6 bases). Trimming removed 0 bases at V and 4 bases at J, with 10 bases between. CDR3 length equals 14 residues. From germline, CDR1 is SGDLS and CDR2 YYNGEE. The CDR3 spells CASSVDGGTTEAFF. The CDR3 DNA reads TGTGCCAGCAGCGTAGATGGGGGCACCACTGAAGCTTTCTTT.

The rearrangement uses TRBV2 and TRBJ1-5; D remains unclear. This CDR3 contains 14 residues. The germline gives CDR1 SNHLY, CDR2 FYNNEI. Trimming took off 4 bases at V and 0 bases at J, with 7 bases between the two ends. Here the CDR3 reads CASSVRHSNQPQHF. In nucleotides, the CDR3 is TGTGCCAGCAGTGTCAGACATAGCAATCAGCCCCAGCATTTT.

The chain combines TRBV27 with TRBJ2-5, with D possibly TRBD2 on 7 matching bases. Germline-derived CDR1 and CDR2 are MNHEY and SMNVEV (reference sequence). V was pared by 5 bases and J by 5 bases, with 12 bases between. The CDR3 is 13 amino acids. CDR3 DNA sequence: TGTGCCAGCAGTAAACAGGGAGGGGAGACCCAGTACTTC. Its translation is CASSKQGGETQYF.

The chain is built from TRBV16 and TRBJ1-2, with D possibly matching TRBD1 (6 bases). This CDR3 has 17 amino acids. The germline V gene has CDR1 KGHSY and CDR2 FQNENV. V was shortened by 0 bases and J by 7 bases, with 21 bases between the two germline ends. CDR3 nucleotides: TGTGCCAGCAGCCAATCTATCGGAGTCGGCAGGGGCCGTGGCTACACCTTC. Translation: CASSQSIGVGRGRGYTF.

CDR3 bases: TGTGCCAGCAGTGAAGACAGGGTGAGCAACGTCCTGACTTTC. Translation: CASSEDRVSNVLTF. The chain links TRBV6-4 to TRBJ2-6; the match to TRBD1 covers 7 bases. V lost 3 bases, J lost 9 bases, and 5 bases stayed unmatched. Germline V gives CDR1 MRHNA, CDR2 SNTAGT. The CDR3 loop spans 14 amino acids.

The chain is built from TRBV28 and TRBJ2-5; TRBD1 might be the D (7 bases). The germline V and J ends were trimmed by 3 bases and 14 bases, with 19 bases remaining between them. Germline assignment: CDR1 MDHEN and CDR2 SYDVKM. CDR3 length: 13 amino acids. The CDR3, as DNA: TGTGCCAGCAGTTTCAGGGGGGCCTTACCTCCCTACTTC. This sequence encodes CASSFRGALPPYF.

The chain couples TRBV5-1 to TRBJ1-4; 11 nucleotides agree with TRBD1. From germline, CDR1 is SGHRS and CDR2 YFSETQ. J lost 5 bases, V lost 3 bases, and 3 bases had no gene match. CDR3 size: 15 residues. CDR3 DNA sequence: TGCGCCAGCAGCTGGACAGGGGGCGCAAATGAAAAACTGTTTTTT. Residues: CASSWTGGANEKLFF.

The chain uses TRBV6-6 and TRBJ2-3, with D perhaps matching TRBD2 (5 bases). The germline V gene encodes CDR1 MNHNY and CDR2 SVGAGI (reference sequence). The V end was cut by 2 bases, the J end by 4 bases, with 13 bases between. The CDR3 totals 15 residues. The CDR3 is CASSYEGQPADTQYF. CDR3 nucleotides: TGTGCCAGCAGTTACGAGGGTCAGCCAGCAGATACGCAGTATTTT.

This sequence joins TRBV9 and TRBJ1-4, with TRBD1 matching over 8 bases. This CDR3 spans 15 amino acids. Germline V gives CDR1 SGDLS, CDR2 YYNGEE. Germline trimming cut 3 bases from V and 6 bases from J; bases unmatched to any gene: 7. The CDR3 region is CASSDRQGLDEKLFF. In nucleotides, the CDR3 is TGTGCCAGCAGCGACCGACAGGGGTTAGATGAAAAACTGTTTTTT. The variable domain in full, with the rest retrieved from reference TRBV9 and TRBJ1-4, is DSGVTQTPKHLITATGQRVTLRCSPRSGDLSVYWYQQSLDQGLQFLIQYYNGEERAKGNILERFSAQQFPDLHSELNLSSLELGDSALYFCASSDRQGLDEKLFFGSGTQLSVL.

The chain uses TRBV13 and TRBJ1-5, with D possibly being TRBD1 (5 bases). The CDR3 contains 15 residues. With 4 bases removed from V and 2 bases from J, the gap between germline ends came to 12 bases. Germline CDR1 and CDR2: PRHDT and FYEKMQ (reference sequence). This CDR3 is CASSYREGGNQPQHF. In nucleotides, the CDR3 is TGTGCCAGCAGCTACCGTGAAGGGGGCAATCAGCCCCAGCATTTT.

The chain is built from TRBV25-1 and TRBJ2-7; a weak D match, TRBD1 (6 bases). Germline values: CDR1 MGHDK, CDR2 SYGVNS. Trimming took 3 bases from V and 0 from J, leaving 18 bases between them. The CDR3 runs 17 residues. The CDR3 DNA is TGTGCCAGCAGTGACACCCCCGTAGGACAGCACTCCTACGAGCAGTACTTC. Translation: CASSDTPVGQHSYEQYF.

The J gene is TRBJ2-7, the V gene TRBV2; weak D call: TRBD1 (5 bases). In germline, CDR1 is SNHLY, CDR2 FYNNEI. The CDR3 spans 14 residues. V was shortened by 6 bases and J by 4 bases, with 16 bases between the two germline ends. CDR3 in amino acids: CASRRTNRNYEQYF. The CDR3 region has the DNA TGTGCCAGCAGAAGGACAAATCGGAATTACGAGCAGTACTTC.

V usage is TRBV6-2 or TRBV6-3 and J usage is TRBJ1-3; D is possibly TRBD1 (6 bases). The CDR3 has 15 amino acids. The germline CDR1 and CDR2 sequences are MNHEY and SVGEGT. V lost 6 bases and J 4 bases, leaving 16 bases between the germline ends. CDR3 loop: CASSRARTAGNTIYF. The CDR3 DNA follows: TGTGCCAGCAGCCGGGCCCGGACAGCCGGAAACACCATATATTTT.

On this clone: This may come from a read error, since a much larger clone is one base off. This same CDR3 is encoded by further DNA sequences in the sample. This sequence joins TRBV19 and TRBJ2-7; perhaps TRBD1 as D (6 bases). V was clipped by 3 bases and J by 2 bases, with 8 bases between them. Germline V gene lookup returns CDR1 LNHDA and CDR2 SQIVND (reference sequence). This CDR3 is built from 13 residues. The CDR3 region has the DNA TGTGCCAGTAGTATCACAGGGACCTACGAGCAGTACTTC. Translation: CASSITGTYEQYF.

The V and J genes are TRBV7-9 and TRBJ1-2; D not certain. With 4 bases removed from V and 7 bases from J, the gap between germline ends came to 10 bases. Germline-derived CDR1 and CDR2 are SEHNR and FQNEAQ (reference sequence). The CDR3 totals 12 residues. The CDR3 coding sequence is TGTGCCAGCAGCTGGATGACTTCTGGCTACACCTTC. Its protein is CASSWMTSGYTF.